The 10 T cell receptor beta chains in this list originate from one sample, sequenced in a study of T cell responses to AZD1222 COVID-19 vaccine. The protocol was immunoSEQ multiplex PCR, while the TCRdb copy is restricted to in-frame clones and leaves out a portion. This table holds around 110,000 clones, more than 85% found once. The specimen comprised peripheral blood, sampled on day 0 of AZD1222 vaccination. These receptors were collected from an adult in good health.

The V gene is TRBV30, the J gene TRBJ1-2; no firm D call. Trimming removed 0 bases at V and 1 base at J, with 24 bases between. This CDR3 contains 19 residues. Germline loops: CDR1 GTSNPN, CDR2 SVGIG (reference sequence). This CDR3 is CAWSVPRAERVKHNYGYTF. The CDR3 DNA reads TGTGCCTGGAGTGTACCCCGCGCCGAACGAGTTAAGCATAACTATGGCTACACCTTC. Together with reference TRBV30 and TRBJ1-2, the CDR3 gives the full variable domain: SQTIHQWPATLVQPVGSPLSLECTVEGTSNPNLYWYRQAAGRGLQLLFYSVGIGQISSEVPQNLSASRPQDRQFILSSKKLLLSDSGFYLCAWSVPRAERVKHNYGYTFGSGTRLTVV.

The sample holds a few counts of this clone. This chain uses TRBV28 with TRBJ2-7; TRBD2 matches 7 bases. V lost 8 bases to trimming and J lost 0 bases; unmatched junction nucleotides: 7. Germline V gives CDR1 MDHEN, CDR2 SYDVKM. The length of the CDR3 is 14 residues. CDR3 DNA: TGTGCCAGCCTCCCTAGCGGAAGCTCCTACGAGCAGTACTTC. Protein sequence: CASLPSGSSYEQYF.

The chain links TRBV13 to TRBJ2-5; no definite D call. This CDR3 comprises 14 residues. V shed 5 bases and J shed 6 bases, with 16 bases lying between them. Germline V gene data show CDR1 as PRHDT and CDR2 as FYEKMQ (reference sequence). The CDR3 spells CASSLERRVQTQYF. CDR3 DNA sequence: TGTGCCAGCAGCCTAGAGCGTAGAGTGCAGACCCAGTACTTC.

This rearrangement joins TRBV28 to TRBJ2-7, with D unclear. The CDR3 has 14 amino acids. V lost 4 bases and J lost 4, with 14 bases in between. Germline lookup yields CDR1 MDHEN and CDR2 SYDVKM. Here the CDR3 DNA reads TGTGCCAGCAGTTCACACGATGCCGGGTACGAGCAGTACTTC. Its protein is CASSSHDAGYEQYF.

The rearrangement uses TRBV5-1 and TRBJ2-5; D is perhaps TRBD1 or TRBD2 (5 bases each). In germline, CDR1 is SGHRS, CDR2 YFSETQ. V was clipped by 0 bases and J by 1 base, with 10 bases between them. The CDR3 is 15 residues long. CDR3: CASSLAWGTQETQYF. CDR3 in DNA: TGCGCCAGCAGCTTGGCGTGGGGGACCCAAGAGACCCAGTACTTC.

The gene calls are TRBV28 and TRBJ2-1, with 11 bases identical to TRBD2. The CDR3 contains 13 residues. Germline CDR1 is MDHEN and CDR2 is SYDVKM. V gave up 10 bases and J gave up 7 bases; unmatched junction bases: 6. The CDR3 here is CAITSGSLNEQFF. CDR3 sequence (DNA): TGTGCCATCACTAGCGGGAGCTTGAATGAGCAGTTCTTC.

The chain couples TRBV7-9 to TRBJ2-7; D remains ambiguous. CDR1 and CDR2 (germline): SEHNR, FQNEAQ (reference sequence). CDR3 length: 11 amino acids. The ends were cut back, 2 bases at V and 7 bases at J, with 6 bases in the middle. CDR3 residues: CASSLYAEQYF. The CDR3, as DNA: TGTGCCAGCAGCTTATACGCAGAGCAGTACTTC.

The V call is TRBV23-1, the J call TRBJ1-5, with 10 bases lining up with TRBD1. TRBV23-1 belongs to the ORF category, with a function that is uncertain. V shed 3 bases, J shed 6 bases, and the junction held 8 bases outside the gene matches. This CDR3 comprises 16 residues. CDR3 coding DNA: TGCGCCAGCAGTCATAGGGACAGGGGAGGCAGTCAGCCCCAGCATTTT. It codes for CASSHRDRGGSQPQHF.

By sample share, this clone is medium-sized (0.01 to 0.1%). The rearrangement joins TRBV5-1 to TRBJ1-2, with D uncertain. Trimming left V 0 bases short and J 4 bases short, with 10 bases between. CDR1 and CDR2 from the germline V gene are SGHRS and YFSETQ. The CDR3 contains 14 residues. CDR3 nucleotide sequence: TGCGCCAGCAGCTTGGGACCAGGTGGCTATGGCTACACCTTC. The encoded protein is CASSLGPGGYGYTF. Together with reference TRBV5-1 and TRBJ1-2, the CDR3 gives the full variable domain: KAGVTQTPRYLIKTRGQQVTLSCSPISGHRSVSWYQQTPGQGLQFLFEYFSETQRNKGNFPGRFSGRQFSNSRSEMNVSTLELGDSALYLCASSLGPGGYGYTFGSGTRLTVV.

CDR3 in amino acids: CASGPWSGGQPQHF. The DNA of the CDR3 is TGTGCCAGCGGCCCTTGGTCAGGCGGTCAGCCCCAGCATTTT. The rearrangement joins TRBV2 to TRBJ1-5, with D unresolved. The CDR3 is made up of 14 amino acids. Germline values: CDR1 SNHLY, CDR2 FYNNEI. Trimming pared 8 bases from V and 6 bases from J, leaving 17 bases between.